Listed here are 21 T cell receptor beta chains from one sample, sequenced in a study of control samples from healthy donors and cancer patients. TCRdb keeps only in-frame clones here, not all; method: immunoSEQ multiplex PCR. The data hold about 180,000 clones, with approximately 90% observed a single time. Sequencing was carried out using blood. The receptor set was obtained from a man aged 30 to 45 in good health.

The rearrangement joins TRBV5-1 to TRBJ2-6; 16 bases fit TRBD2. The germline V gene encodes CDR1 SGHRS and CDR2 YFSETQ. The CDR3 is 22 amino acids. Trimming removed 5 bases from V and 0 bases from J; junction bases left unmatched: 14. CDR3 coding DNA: TGCGCCAGCAGTCAAAACCCGGGACTAGCGGGGGGGTCCCGCTCTGGGGCCAACGTCCTGACTTTC. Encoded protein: CASSQNPGLAGGSRSGANVLTF.

This CDR3 reads CASSATGTEAFF. Here the CDR3 DNA reads TGTGCCAGCAGTGCGACGGGCACTGAAGCTTTCTTT. The rearrangement joins TRBV12-3 or TRBV12-4 to TRBJ1-1; D is uncertain. The CDR3 extends over 12 amino acids. The V gene lost 5 bases and the J gene lost 4 bases, with 8 bases spanning the gap.

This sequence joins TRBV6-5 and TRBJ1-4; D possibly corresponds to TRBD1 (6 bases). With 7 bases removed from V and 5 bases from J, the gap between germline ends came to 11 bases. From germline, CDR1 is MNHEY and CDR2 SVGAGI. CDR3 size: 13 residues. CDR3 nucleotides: TGTGCCAGCATAAGGACAGCAAATGAAAAACTGTTTTTT. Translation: CASIRTANEKLFF.

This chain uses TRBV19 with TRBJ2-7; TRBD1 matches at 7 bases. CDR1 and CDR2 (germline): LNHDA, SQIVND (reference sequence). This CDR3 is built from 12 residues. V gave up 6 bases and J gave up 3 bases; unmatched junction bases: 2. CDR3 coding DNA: TGTGCCAGTAGCGGACAGGACTACGAGCAGTACTTC. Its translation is CASSGQDYEQYF.

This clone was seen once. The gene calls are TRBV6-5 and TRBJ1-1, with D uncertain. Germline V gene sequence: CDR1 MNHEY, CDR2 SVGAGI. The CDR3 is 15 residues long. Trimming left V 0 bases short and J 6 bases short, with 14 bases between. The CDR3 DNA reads TGTGCCAGCAGTTACTCGCGAGTCGCTCCATCTGAAGCTTTCTTT. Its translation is CASSYSRVAPSEAFF.

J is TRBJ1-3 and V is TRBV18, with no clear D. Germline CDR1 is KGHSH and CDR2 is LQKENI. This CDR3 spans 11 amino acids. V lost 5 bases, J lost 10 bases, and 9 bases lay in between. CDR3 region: CASSTDPTIYF. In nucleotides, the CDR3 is TGTGCCAGCTCAACCGACCCAACCATATATTTT.

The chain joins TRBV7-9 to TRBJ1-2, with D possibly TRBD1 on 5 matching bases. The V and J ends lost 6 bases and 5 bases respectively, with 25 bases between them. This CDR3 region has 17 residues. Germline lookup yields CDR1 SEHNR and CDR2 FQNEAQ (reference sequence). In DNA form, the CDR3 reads TGTGCCAGCAGACCCTCAGCGGTATCCCCAGGGAATTATGGCTACACCTTC. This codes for CASRPSAVSPGNYGYTF.

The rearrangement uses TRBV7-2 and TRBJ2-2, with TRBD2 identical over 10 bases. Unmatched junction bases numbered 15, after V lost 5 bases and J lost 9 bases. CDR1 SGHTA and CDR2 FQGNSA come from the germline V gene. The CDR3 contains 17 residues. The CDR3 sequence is CASSLPMGAGGPRELFF. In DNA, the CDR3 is TGTGCCAGCAGCCTTCCCATGGGAGCGGGGGGGCCTAGGGAGCTGTTTTTT.

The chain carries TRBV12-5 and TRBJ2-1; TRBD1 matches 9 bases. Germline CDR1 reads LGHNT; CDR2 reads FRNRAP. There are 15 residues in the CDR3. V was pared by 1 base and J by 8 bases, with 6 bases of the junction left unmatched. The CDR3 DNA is TGTGCTAGTGGTTTGGGACAGGGGGGATGGCATGAGCAGTTCTTC. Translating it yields CASGLGQGGWHEQFF.

In DNA form, the CDR3 reads TGTGCCAGCAGCTTGGCCGGGCGGGTATCGAACACTGAAGCTTTCTTT. Encoded protein: CASSLAGRVSNTEAFF. The rearrangement links TRBV5-6 to TRBJ1-1; D remains unclear. The V gene's germline CDR1 is SGHDT and CDR2 YYEEEE. Trimming pared 0 bases from V and 1 base from J, leaving 13 bases between. The CDR3 is 16 residues long.

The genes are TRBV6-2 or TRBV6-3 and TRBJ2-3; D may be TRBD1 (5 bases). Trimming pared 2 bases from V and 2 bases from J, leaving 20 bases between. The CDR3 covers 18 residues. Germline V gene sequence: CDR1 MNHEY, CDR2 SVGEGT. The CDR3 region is CASSYAPLRGHFTDTQYF. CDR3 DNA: TGTGCCAGCAGTTACGCCCCACTCCGCGGACACTTCACAGATACGCAGTATTTT.

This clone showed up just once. As DNA, the CDR3 is TGTGCCAGCAGCCAGAGGACTAGCGGGGGAAACAATGAGCAGTTCTTC. It translates to CASSQRTSGGNNEQFF. The genes are TRBV14 and TRBJ2-1; 13 nucleotides line up with TRBD2. Trimming at V came to 3 bases and at J to 5 bases, leaving 4 bases not matched to a gene. Germline assignment: CDR1 SGHDN and CDR2 FVKESK. CDR3 length equals 16 residues. The complete variable domain, with remaining parts taken from reference TRBV14 and TRBJ2-1, reads EAGVTQFPSHSVIEKGQTVTLRCDPISGHDNLYWYRRVMGKEIKFLLHFVKESKQDESGMPNNRFLAERTGGTYSTLKVQPAELEDSGVYFCASSQRTSGGNNEQFFGPGTRLTVL.

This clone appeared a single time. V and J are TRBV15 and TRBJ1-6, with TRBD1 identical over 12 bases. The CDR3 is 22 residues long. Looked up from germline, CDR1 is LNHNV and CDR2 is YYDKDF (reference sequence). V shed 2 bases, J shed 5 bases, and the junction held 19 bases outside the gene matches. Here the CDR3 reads CATSRISPGQGARYIDNSPLHF. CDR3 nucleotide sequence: TGTGCCACCAGCAGAATAAGTCCGGGACAGGGGGCGAGGTATATCGATAATTCACCCCTCCACTTT.

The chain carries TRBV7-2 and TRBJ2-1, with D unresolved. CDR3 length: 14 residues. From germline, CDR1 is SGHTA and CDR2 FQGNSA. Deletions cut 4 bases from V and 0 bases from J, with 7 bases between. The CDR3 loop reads CASSSGLSYNEQFF. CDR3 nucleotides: TGTGCCAGCAGCTCCGGCCTCTCCTACAATGAGCAGTTCTTC.

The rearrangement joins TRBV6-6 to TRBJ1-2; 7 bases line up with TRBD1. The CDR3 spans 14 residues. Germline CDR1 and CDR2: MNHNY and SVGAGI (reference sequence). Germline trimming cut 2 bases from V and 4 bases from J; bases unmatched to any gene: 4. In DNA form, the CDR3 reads TGTGCCAGCAGTTACCCGGCAGGGGGCTATGGCTACACCTTC. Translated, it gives CASSYPAGGYGYTF.

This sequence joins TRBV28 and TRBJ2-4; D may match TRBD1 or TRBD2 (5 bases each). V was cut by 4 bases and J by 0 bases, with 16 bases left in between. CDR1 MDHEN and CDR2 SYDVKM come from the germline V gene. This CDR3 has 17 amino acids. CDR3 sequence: CASSSYAVGVAKNIQYF. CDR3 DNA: TGTGCCAGCAGTTCGTATGCAGTGGGGGTAGCCAAAAACATTCAGTACTTC.

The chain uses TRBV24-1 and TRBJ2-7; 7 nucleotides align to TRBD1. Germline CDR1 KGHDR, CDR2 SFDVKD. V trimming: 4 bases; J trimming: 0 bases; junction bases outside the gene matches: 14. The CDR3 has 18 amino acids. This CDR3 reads CATSDGTDIDPPSYEQYF. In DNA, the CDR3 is TGTGCCACCAGTGACGGGACAGACATCGACCCTCCCTCCTACGAGCAGTACTTC.

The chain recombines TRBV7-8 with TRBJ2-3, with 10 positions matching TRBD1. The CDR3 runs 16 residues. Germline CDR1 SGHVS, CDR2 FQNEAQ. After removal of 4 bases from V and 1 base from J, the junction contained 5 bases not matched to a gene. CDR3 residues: CASSSRTGGGTDTQYF. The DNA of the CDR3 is TGTGCCAGCAGCTCCAGGACAGGGGGAGGCACAGATACGCAGTATTTT.

CDR3 in amino acids: CASSLKQGSDAFF. Written as DNA, the CDR3 is TGTGCCAGCAGCTTAAAACAGGGGAGCGACGCTTTCTTT. The chain has TRBV12-3 or TRBV12-4 and TRBJ1-1, with 7 bases matching TRBD1. The V segment lost 6 bases and the J segment 11 bases; nucleotides outside the gene matches: 12. CDR3 length: 13 amino acids.

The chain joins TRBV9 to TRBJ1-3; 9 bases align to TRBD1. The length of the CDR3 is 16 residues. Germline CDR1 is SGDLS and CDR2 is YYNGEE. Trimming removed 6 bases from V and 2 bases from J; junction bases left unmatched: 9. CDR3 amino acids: CASTEQGATAGNTIYF. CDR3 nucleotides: TGTGCCAGCACCGAACAGGGGGCGACCGCTGGAAACACCATATATTTT.

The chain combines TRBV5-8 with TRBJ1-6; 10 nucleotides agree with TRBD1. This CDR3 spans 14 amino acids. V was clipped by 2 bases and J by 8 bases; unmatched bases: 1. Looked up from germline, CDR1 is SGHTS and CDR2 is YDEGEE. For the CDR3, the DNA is TGTGCCAGCAGCTTAGGGACAGGGGATTCACCCCTCCACTTT. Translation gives CASSLGTGDSPLHF.